These T cell receptor beta chains were read from a single sample in a study of vaccination and CD4 T cells after COVID-19. A single record per CDR3 protein comes from TCRdb applying MiXCR to the PCR reads. The data contain around 20,000 distinct CDR3 sequences, 58% of them singletons. The antigens of these receptors remain unknown. The sequencing here drew on CD4+ T cells from blood, cultured in vitro, taken before SARS-CoV-2 vaccination. These receptors originate from a human donor who had recovered from COVID-19. CDR3s include the opening cysteine and the closing phenylalanine or tryptophan. Fields, in order: clone size, CDR3 length, D gene, J gene, V gene, CDR3 protein, CDR3 DNA. D genes are given only for firm matches. The size of a clone is reported for some rows only, either as once, few or many, or as a class for expanded clones.

-	14	-	TRBJ1-4	TRBV6-2/TRBV6-3	CASTGRDRYEKLFF	TGTGCCAGCACCGGTCGGGACCGTTACGAAAAACTGTTTTTT
-	14	TRBD2	TRBJ2-1	TRBV20-1	CSASNGLAYGEQFF	TGCAGTGCTTCTAATGGACTAGCTTATGGTGAGCAGTTCTTC
-	11	-	TRBJ2-1	TRBV20-1	CSRADYNEQFF	TGCAGTCGGGCAGACTACAATGAGCAGTTCTTC
few	11	-	TRBJ1-1	TRBV21-1	CASSKRSEAFF	TGTGCCAGCAGCAAAAGGTCTGAAGCTTTCTTT
few	14	TRBD1	TRBJ2-5	TRBV7-3	CASSLDGTDETQYF	TGTGCCAGCAGCCTGGATGGGACAGATGAGACCCAGTACTTC
few	14	TRBD1	TRBJ2-7	TRBV7-2	CASSRTGGSYEQYF	TGTGCCAGCAGCCGAACAGGGGGCTCCTACGAGCAGTACTTC
few	12	-	TRBJ2-2	TRBV7-9	CASSRASGELFF	TGTGCCAGCAGCCGGGCGTCCGGGGAGCTGTTTTTT
-	12	-	TRBJ2-7	TRBV28	CASTAGGSEQYF	TGTGCCAGCACCGCAGGGGGGTCCGAGCAGTACTTC
-	13	-	TRBJ1-1	TRBV10-3	CAISESEGTEAFF	TGTGCCATCAGTGAGTCAGAGGGCACTGAAGCTTTCTTT
-	14	TRBD1	TRBJ2-5	TRBV7-8	CASSGGTGRETQYF	TGTGCCAGCAGCGGCGGGACAGGGCGAGAGACCCAGTACTTC
-	15	TRBD1	TRBJ2-2	TRBV6-1	CASSRTGTNTGELFF	TGTGCCAGCAGTAGGACAGGAACGAACACCGGGGAGCTGTTTTTT